The next 11 T cell receptor beta chains were all read from a single sample in a study of T cell repertoires in cytomegalovirus infection. The antigens of these receptors remain unknown. TCRdb re-analysed the reads in MiXCR, keeping a single row per CDR3 protein. Counted here are about 570,000 distinct CDR3 sequences, 40% occurring once; the ten biggest clones make up more than 40%. The sequenced sample was cultured PBMCs, obtained from culture after CMV antigen stimulation. The receptors derive from a human donor in good health (CMV status not recorded). Some clones in this sample may be carry-over from other donors' samples.

The chain is built from TRBV6-2 or TRBV6-3 and TRBJ2-1, with TRBD2 matching over 7 bases. J gave up 8 bases and V 6 bases, and 10 bases lay outside the gene matches. CDR1 MNHEY and CDR2 SVGEGT come from the germline V gene. The CDR3 sequence is 14 residues long. The CDR3 spells CASSRRLASHEQFF. CDR3 nucleotides: TGTGCCAGCAGCCGCCGACTAGCCTCACATGAGCAGTTCTTC.

This clonotype has only a few counts. V is TRBV4-2 and J is TRBJ2-1; 16 nucleotides match TRBD2. Losses at the gene ends were 8 bases for V and 8 bases for J; bases not matched to a gene: 6. Germline V CDR1 and CDR2: LGHNA, YNFKEQ. The CDR3 loop spans 15 amino acids. CDR3 protein: CASQGLAGGPDEQFF. CDR3 sequence (DNA): TGTGCCAGCCAGGGACTAGCGGGGGGGCCCGATGAGCAGTTCTTC.

Ten or more counts support this clonotype. This rearrangement joins TRBV7-2 to TRBJ2-3; 9 positions agree with TRBD2. Germline trimming cut 5 bases from V and 5 bases from J; bases unmatched to any gene: 2. Germline values: CDR1 SGHTA, CDR2 FQGNSA. The CDR3 extends over 13 amino acids. CDR3 coding DNA: TGTGCCAGCAGCCCGACTAGCGGAGATACGCAGTATTTT. As protein: CASSPTSGDTQYF.

With regard to this clonotype: One base away lies a much larger clone, so this may be a sequencing read error. J is TRBJ1-2 and V is TRBV7-2; D is ambiguous. The CDR3 has 15 amino acids. The germline V gene has CDR1 SGHTA and CDR2 FQGNSA. V was pared by 3 bases and J by 4 bases, with 15 bases between. This CDR3 is CASSFKGNVSYGYTF. CDR3 nucleotides: TGTGCCAGCAGCTTCAAAGGAAATGTCAGCTATGGCTACACCTTC.

The chain recombines TRBV3-1 with TRBJ2-4; TRBD1 matches 8 bases. The CDR3 is made up of 17 amino acids. Looked up from germline, CDR1 is LGHDT and CDR2 is YNNKEL (reference sequence). The V segment lost 2 bases and the J segment 0 bases; nucleotides outside the gene matches: 6. CDR3 amino acids: CASSQWGTGLAKNIQYF. The CDR3, as DNA: TGTGCCAGCAGCCAATGGGGGACAGGTCTAGCCAAAAACATTCAGTACTTC.

The chain uses TRBV19 and TRBJ1-1; 9 bases align to TRBD1. J was trimmed by 5 bases and V by 6 bases; bases with no gene match: 7. The CDR3 is 14 residues long. The V gene's germline CDR1 is LNHDA and CDR2 SQIVND (reference sequence). CDR3 in DNA: TGTGCCAGTAGGACAGGGGGAGGTCTGACTGAAGCTTTCTTT. It encodes CASRTGGGLTEAFF.

This clonotype was seen a few times. This chain joins TRBV7-8 and TRBJ1-4; TRBD1 matches 8 bases. V lost 1 base to trimming and J lost 4 bases; unmatched junction nucleotides: 5. Germline CDR1 is SGHVS and CDR2 is FQNEAQ. CDR3 size: 16 residues. The CDR3 DNA sequence: TGTGCCAGCAGCTTAGATCGGGACAGGATTAATGAAAAACTGTTTTTT. Amino acids: CASSLDRDRINEKLFF.

The gene calls are TRBV2 and TRBJ1-3; tentative D call: TRBD1 (5 bases). CDR3 size: 13 residues. From germline, CDR1 is SNHLY and CDR2 FYNNEI. The V and J ends lost 11 bases and 1 base respectively, with 12 bases between them. In DNA, the CDR3 is TGTGCCCTCCTTGGGGGGTCTGGAAACACCATATATTTT. Its protein product is CALLGGSGNTIYF.

CDR3 bases: TGTGCCAGCAGTTACTCGAGGGTTCGAAATCAGCCCCAGCATTTT. This gives the protein CASSYSRVRNQPQHF. This rearrangement joins TRBV6-6 to TRBJ1-5; the D is unclear. The CDR3 runs to 15 residues. Trimming removed 0 bases from V and 4 bases from J, with 10 bases in between. Per germline, CDR1 MNHNY and CDR2 SVGAGI (reference sequence).

This clonotype was detected a few times. The V call is TRBV7-8, the J call TRBJ1-3; D not resolved. The CDR3 has 16 amino acids. V shed 5 bases and J shed 7 bases, with 21 bases lying between them. Germline-derived CDR1 and CDR2 are SGHVS and FQNEAQ. CDR3 amino acids: CASSRAPGGSGNTIYF. Written as DNA, the CDR3 is TGTGCCAGCAGCCGAGCCCCCGGTGGGTCCGGGAACACCATATATTTT.

The chain joins TRBV7-6 to TRBJ2-7, with D maybe TRBD1 (5 bases). CDR3 size: 14 residues. Trimming stripped 3 bases from V and 3 bases from J, with 12 bases between. Germline CDR1 SGHVS, CDR2 FNYEAQ. The CDR3 nucleotides are TGTGCCAGCAGCTTTCAAGGGGCCAGCTACGAGCAGTACTTC. Translation: CASSFQGASYEQYF.